The 25 T cell receptor beta chains listed next were all sequenced from one sample in a study of blood T cell repertoires in COVID-19. The assay was immunoSEQ multiplex PCR, and TCRdb's table has in-frame clones only and misses some. The sample records around 70,000 clones, 88% being singletons. The sequenced sample was peripheral blood. The receptors stem from a human donor in a cohort sampled during active COVID-19.

The chain couples TRBV11-2 to TRBJ1-2, with 7 nucleotides matching TRBD1. Trimming at V came to 2 bases and at J to 2 bases, leaving 2 bases not matched to a gene. This CDR3 is built from 14 residues. Per the germline V gene, CDR1 is SGHAT and CDR2 is FQNNGV. This chain's CDR3 is CASSLQGQNYGYTF. In nucleotides, the CDR3 is TGTGCCAGCAGCTTACAGGGACAGAACTATGGCTACACCTTC.

The chain is built from TRBV28 and TRBJ1-5, with 10 bases that match TRBD1. V was clipped by 6 bases and J by 9 bases; unmatched bases: 5. There are 13 residues in the CDR3. Germline V gives CDR1 MDHEN, CDR2 SYDVKM. The CDR3 reads CASRETGGRPQHF. CDR3 nucleotides: TGTGCCAGCAGGGAGACAGGGGGCCGGCCCCAGCATTTT.

The rearrangement joins TRBV6-5 to TRBJ2-1; a possible D gene is TRBD2 (5 bases). Per germline, CDR1 MNHEY and CDR2 SVGAGI. The CDR3 extends over 15 amino acids. The ends were cut back, 6 bases at V and 2 bases at J, with 14 bases in the middle. CDR3 amino acids: CASSLGSDTYNEQFF. CDR3 nucleotides: TGTGCCAGCAGCCTAGGGAGTGACACCTACAATGAGCAGTTCTTC.

The genes are TRBV5-4 and TRBJ2-3, with TRBD2 matching over 7 bases. CDR3 length: 13 amino acids. Looked up from germline, CDR1 is SGHNT and CDR2 is YYREEE (reference sequence). CDR3: CAKGLAGTDTQYF. CDR3 DNA sequence: TGTGCAAAAGGGCTAGCGGGCACAGATACGCAGTATTTT.

The chain has TRBV7-9 and TRBJ1-2; D unclear. The ends were cut back, 5 bases at V and 7 bases at J, with 17 bases in the middle. Germline loops: CDR1 SEHNR, CDR2 FQNEAQ (reference sequence). This CDR3 spans 14 amino acids. The CDR3 loop is CASSQIRHRAGYTF. CDR3 bases: TGTGCCAGCAGCCAAATTCGACATCGAGCTGGCTACACCTTC. Supplemented by reference TRBV7-9 and TRBJ1-2, the full variable domain reads DTGVSQNPRHKITKRGQNVTFRCDPISEHNRLYWYRQTLGQGPEFLTYFQNEAQLEKSRLLSDRFSAERPKGSFSTLEIQRTEQGDSAMYLCASSQIRHRAGYTFGSGTRLTVV.

The rearrangement uses TRBV29-1 and TRBJ2-1; no clear D. This CDR3 region has 12 residues. Germline V CDR1 and CDR2: SQVTM, ANQGSEA. Trimming left V 4 bases short and J 5 bases short, with 9 bases between. In DNA form, the CDR3 reads TGCAGCGTTGGCAGAATCCACAATGAGCAGTTCTTC. It translates to CSVGRIHNEQFF.

The chain joins TRBV6-2 or TRBV6-3 to TRBJ2-1; 13 positions match TRBD2. CDR3 length: 19 residues. The ends lost 3 bases at V and 0 bases at J; junction bases unmatched: 8. Germline V gives CDR1 MNHEY, CDR2 SVGEGT. CDR3 protein: CASSYSLTSGGASYNEQFF. Written as DNA, the CDR3 is TGTGCCAGCAGTTATTCCTTAACTAGCGGGGGGGCCTCCTACAATGAGCAGTTCTTC.

A few counts support this clone. The genes are TRBV6-6 and TRBJ1-2, with D perhaps matching TRBD1 (6 bases). The V gene's germline CDR1 is MNHNY and CDR2 SVGAGI (reference sequence). The V and J ends lost 7 bases and 7 bases respectively, with 19 bases between them. This CDR3 is 14 amino acids long. As DNA, the CDR3 is TGTGCCAGCATTAACACGGGAACAGGGTCTGGCTACACCTTC. Amino acids: CASINTGTGSGYTF.

The chain recombines TRBV5-5 with TRBJ2-5; 9 nucleotides agree with TRBD2. The germline CDR1 and CDR2 sequences are SGHKS and YYEKEE (reference sequence). The CDR3 runs 17 residues. The V gene end was trimmed by 4 bases and the J gene end by 2 bases; junction bases not matched to a gene: 12. CDR3 in amino acids: CASSTGTSLEGQETQYF. CDR3 nucleotide sequence: TGTGCCAGCAGCACCGGGACTAGCCTAGAGGGGCAAGAGACCCAGTACTTC.

The count of this clone is one. The rearrangement uses TRBV7-9 and TRBJ2-5; possibly TRBD2 for D (5 bases). Germline V gene sequence: CDR1 SEHNR, CDR2 FQNEAQ (reference sequence). CDR3 size: 14 residues. V lost 7 bases to trimming and J lost 1 base, with 13 bases between them. For the CDR3, the DNA is TGTGCCAGCACCGGGGAGTCCACCCAAGAGACCCAGTACTTC. Protein product: CASTGESTQETQYF.

This chain joins TRBV2 and TRBJ2-7; 11 bases are shared with TRBD2. Losses at the gene ends were 5 bases for V and 4 bases for J; bases not matched to a gene: 4. Germline CDR1 and CDR2: SNHLY and FYNNEI. The CDR3 totals 14 residues. The CDR3 region is CASSPGLAVYEQYF. DNA of the CDR3: TGTGCCAGCAGTCCGGGACTAGCGGTTTACGAGCAGTACTTC.

V usage is TRBV5-8 and J usage is TRBJ2-3, with 14 bases aligning to TRBD2. With V trimmed by 3 bases and J by 14 bases, 2 bases remained unmatched. CDR1 and CDR2 (germline): SGHTS, YDEGEE. The CDR3 contains 12 residues. The CDR3 reads CASSWGLAGVYF. As DNA, the CDR3 is TGTGCCAGCAGCTGGGGACTAGCGGGAGTGTATTTT.

The chain uses TRBV12-5 and TRBJ1-4; no clear D. CDR1 is LGHNT, CDR2 FRNRAP, per germline. The V end was cut by 8 bases, the J end by 0 bases, with 10 bases between. This CDR3 region has 14 residues. The CDR3 coding sequence is TGTGCTAGTCGAACAGCAGCAACTAATGAAAAACTGTTTTTT. As protein: CASRTAATNEKLFF.

CDR3 bases: TGCGCCAGCAGTCCTAGCGTCCCGGAAGGCACAGATACGCAGTATTTT. Encoded protein: CASSPSVPEGTDTQYF. This sequence joins TRBV5-1 and TRBJ2-3; D might be TRBD2 (6 bases). Germline CDR1 and CDR2: SGHRS and YFSETQ. The CDR3 has 16 amino acids. With 5 bases removed from V and 1 base from J, the gap between germline ends came to 17 bases.

The chain employs TRBV27 and TRBJ2-7; 8 bases match TRBD2. The V and J ends lost 8 bases and 6 bases, in that order; junction bases with no gene match: 15. From germline, CDR1 is MNHEY and CDR2 SMNVEV (reference sequence). This CDR3 comprises 15 residues. CDR3 loop: CASVEVAGSKGEQYF. The DNA for the CDR3 is TGTGCCAGCGTGGAGGTAGCGGGAAGCAAAGGCGAGCAGTACTTC.

A few counts support this clone. The V call is TRBV19, the J call TRBJ2-7; 8 nucleotides match TRBD1. The CDR3 has 15 amino acids. Looked up from germline, CDR1 is LNHDA and CDR2 is SQIVND (reference sequence). The V segment lost 6 bases and the J segment 2 bases; nucleotides outside the gene matches: 9. CDR3 sequence: CASSHPGQVTYEQYF. The CDR3 DNA sequence: TGTGCCAGTAGCCATCCGGGACAGGTGACCTACGAGCAGTACTTC.

V and J are TRBV7-8 and TRBJ2-2, with D possibly matching TRBD2 (7 bases). Per germline, CDR1 SGHVS and CDR2 FQNEAQ. The V and J ends lost 4 bases and 7 bases respectively, with 16 bases between them. The CDR3 loop spans 15 amino acids. The CDR3 protein is CASSSPGGLNGELFF. The CDR3, as DNA: TGTGCCAGCAGCTCCCCGGGGGGCTTGAACGGGGAGCTGTTTTTT.

This clone came up once. The rearrangement joins TRBV5-1 to TRBJ1-1, with D unclear. Trimming removed 7 bases at V and 6 bases at J, with 13 bases between. Per germline, CDR1 SGHRS and CDR2 YFSETQ. The CDR3 has 12 amino acids. CDR3 loop: CASGEIRPEAFF. The CDR3 coding sequence is TGCGCCAGCGGAGAGATTCGCCCTGAAGCTTTCTTT.

The chain links TRBV7-2 to TRBJ1-1; D unresolved. The germline V gene encodes CDR1 SGHTA and CDR2 FQGNSA. V lost 5 bases and J lost 0, with 16 bases in between. The CDR3 has 16 residues. The CDR3 protein is CASSTLMGSMNTEAFF. The CDR3 nucleotides read TGTGCCAGCAGCACCCTTATGGGCTCCATGAACACTGAAGCTTTCTTT.

The chain is built from TRBV27 and TRBJ1-4; possibly TRBD1 for D (6 bases). V was shortened by 7 bases and J by 8 bases, with 11 bases between the two germline ends. The CDR3 is 12 amino acids. CDR1 and CDR2 (germline): MNHEY, SMNVEV (reference sequence). The CDR3 region is CASTNRGEKLFF. In DNA form, the CDR3 reads TGTGCCAGCACGAATAGGGGGGAAAAACTGTTTTTT.

The rearrangement links TRBV5-4 to TRBJ2-2; TRBD2 matches at 8 bases. Per the germline V gene, CDR1 is SGHNT and CDR2 is YYREEE (reference sequence). Unmatched junction bases numbered 15, after V lost 1 base and J lost 7 bases. The CDR3 totals 18 residues. In nucleotides, the CDR3 is TGTGCCAGCAGCTTGCCCGGGAGGGCCCTTTTGACGGGCGGGGAGCTGTTTTTT. It codes for CASSLPGRALLTGGELFF.

The V call is TRBV7-9, the J call TRBJ2-5, with D unresolved. V shed 5 bases and J shed 1 base, with 14 bases lying between them. Germline CDR1 is SEHNR and CDR2 is FQNEAQ (reference sequence). This CDR3 is 15 amino acids long. CDR3 region: CASSTTINPQETQYF. The CDR3 DNA sequence: TGTGCCAGCAGCACGACAATTAACCCCCAAGAGACCCAGTACTTC.

CDR3 in amino acids: CASSYGGVPQETQYF. In nucleotides, the CDR3 is TGTGCCAGCAGTTACGGGGGGGTCCCGCAAGAGACCCAGTACTTC. This sequence joins TRBV6-2 or TRBV6-3 and TRBJ2-5; 7 bases are shared with TRBD2. This CDR3 spans 15 amino acids. Looked up from germline, CDR1 is MNHEY and CDR2 is SVGEGT. The trim removed 2 bases at V and 2 bases at J, leaving 5 bases unmatched.

The V call is TRBV4-3, the J call TRBJ1-2, with D possibly matching TRBD1 (5 bases). Trimming took off 4 bases at V and 4 bases at J, with 13 bases between the two ends. CDR1 is LGHNA, CDR2 YSLEER, per germline. This CDR3 spans 14 amino acids. The CDR3 DNA reads TGCGCCAGCAGCCGAGGCGGGACGGCCTATGGCTACACCTTC. Translating it yields CASSRGGTAYGYTF.

J is TRBJ2-7 and V is TRBV3-1 (or the pseudogene TRBV3-2); the D gene is possibly TRBD2 (6 bases). The germline V and J ends were trimmed by 0 bases and 3 bases, with 18 bases remaining between them. The CDR3 is 17 residues long. Germline values: CDR1 LGHDT, CDR2 YNNKEL (reference sequence). This CDR3 is CASSQDSLGRTYYEQYF. In DNA, the CDR3 is TGTGCCAGCAGCCAAGATTCGCTTGGGAGGACCTACTACGAGCAGTACTTC.